The 20 T cell receptor beta chains below all came from one sample that was sequenced in a study of T cells after yellow fever vaccination. TCRdb processed the 5' RACE reads anew with MiXCR; each CDR3 protein has one entry. Of approximately 96,000 distinct CDR3 sequences listed, about 8.4% are singletons. The material was CD8+ T cells not binding an NS4B(214-222) dextramer, sorted from PBMCs, obtained roughly 15 days after the first yellow fever vaccination. The receptors here all came from a man between 18 and 35 years old who received the YFV17D yellow fever vaccine.

This clonotype was observed at least ten times. This sequence joins TRBV12-3 or TRBV12-4 and TRBJ2-2; 10 bases match TRBD1. V lost 8 bases and J lost 8; bases outside the gene matches: 2. The CDR3 runs 12 residues. The CDR3 reads CASGTGAGELFF. CDR3 sequence (DNA): TGTGCCAGCGGGACAGGGGCTGGGGAGCTGTTTTTT.

A few counts support this clonotype. V usage is TRBV6-5 and J usage is TRBJ1-2, with D tentatively TRBD1 (6 bases). The CDR3 length is 15 residues. CDR1 MNHEY and CDR2 SVGAGI come from the germline V gene. The ends were cut back, 2 bases at V and 5 bases at J, with 15 bases in the middle. The CDR3 nucleotides read TGTGCCAGCAGTTACGGTAGTGGGGGCTCATATGGCTACACCTTC. This codes for CASSYGSGGSYGYTF.

This clonotype came up many times. The chain links TRBV5-1 to TRBJ2-1; D gene ambiguous. CDR3 length equals 14 residues. Germline V gives CDR1 SGHRS, CDR2 YFSETQ. With 4 bases removed from V and 3 bases from J, the gap between germline ends came to 11 bases. In DNA, the CDR3 is TGCGCCAGCAGCGGTCCCCCCCGCTACAATGAGCAGTTCTTC. This encodes CASSGPPRYNEQFF.

The rearrangement links TRBV6-1 to TRBJ1-1; D might be TRBD1 (5 bases). The germline gives CDR1 MNHNS, CDR2 SASEGT. Trimming stripped 6 bases from V and 0 bases from J, with 14 bases between. The CDR3 runs 15 residues. CDR3 DNA: TGTGCCAGCAGAAGTGGGACGTGGATGAACACTGAAGCTTTCTTT. Translated, it gives CASRSGTWMNTEAFF.

The chain is built from TRBV12-3 or TRBV12-4 and TRBJ1-2, with 10 nucleotides matching TRBD1. J was trimmed by 6 bases and V by 4 bases; bases with no gene match: 11. The CDR3 has 16 residues. CDR3 sequence: CASSWTTGGASNGYTF. The CDR3 DNA reads TGTGCCAGCAGTTGGACGACAGGGGGCGCATCGAATGGCTACACCTTC.

Only a few counts were recorded for this clonotype. The gene calls are TRBV7-3 and TRBJ2-1; unclear D gene. Germline V gene data show CDR1 as SGHTA and CDR2 as FQGTGA. CDR3 length equals 12 residues. Trimming removed 2 bases at V and 5 bases at J, with 4 bases between. The chain's CDR3 is CASSLDHNEQFF. DNA of the CDR3: TGTGCCAGCAGCTTAGACCACAATGAGCAGTTCTTC.

The chain has TRBV6-5 and TRBJ2-5; D is possibly TRBD1 (5 bases). The CDR3 has 12 residues. Between the trimmed V and J ends, which lost 2 bases and 4 bases, there was a span of 5 bases. In germline, CDR1 is MNHEY, CDR2 SVGAGI. The CDR3 loop reads CASSYGAETQYF. The CDR3 DNA reads as TGTGCCAGCAGTTACGGGGCAGAGACCCAGTACTTC.

The V call is TRBV12-3 or TRBV12-4, the J call TRBJ1-2; D gene uncertain. The CDR3 is made up of 10 amino acids. The V end was cut by 7 bases, the J end by 4 bases, with 4 bases between. The CDR3 region is CASNSYGYTF. CDR3 DNA sequence: TGTGCCAGCAACAGCTATGGCTACACCTTC.

This clonotype was seen more than once but under ten times. V and J are TRBV11-2 and TRBJ2-3, with D possibly TRBD1 on 7 matching bases. Per germline, CDR1 SGHAT and CDR2 FQNNGV. Between the trimmed V and J ends, which lost 0 bases and 3 bases, there was a span of 19 bases. There are 18 residues in the CDR3. CDR3 nucleotides: TGTGCCAGCAGCTTAGATCTTGGAGGGGGCCTAAGAACAGATACGCAGTATTTT. Its translation is CASSLDLGGGLRTDTQYF.

Only a few counts were recorded for this clonotype. This sequence joins TRBV7-8 and TRBJ2-2, with D perhaps matching TRBD1 (5 bases). CDR1 SGHVS and CDR2 FQNEAQ come from the germline V gene. This CDR3 is built from 15 residues. The ends were cut back, 5 bases at V and 4 bases at J, with 14 bases in the middle. DNA for the CDR3: TGTGCCAGCAGCGGAGCAGGGTATGGCACCGGGGAGCTGTTTTTT. Translation gives CASSGAGYGTGELFF.

The chain is built from TRBV18 and TRBJ2-3; D not resolved. V was cut by 2 bases and J by 3 bases, with 3 bases left in between. The CDR3 totals 12 residues. CDR1 is KGHSH and CDR2 is LQKENI in the germline V gene. In DNA, the CDR3 is TGTGCCAGCTCACCATGGACAGATACGCAGTATTTT. It yields the protein CASSPWTDTQYF.

CDR3 in amino acids: CASSRTDNQPQHF. The DNA for the CDR3 is TGTGCCAGCAGTAGGACAGACAATCAGCCCCAGCATTTT. The chain recombines TRBV12-3 or TRBV12-4 with TRBJ1-5, with D possibly matching TRBD1 (6 bases). CDR3 length: 13 residues. V was shortened by 5 bases and J by 3 bases, with 8 bases between the two germline ends.

The chain recombines TRBV7-9 with TRBJ1-4, with D maybe TRBD1 (5 bases). Germline loops: CDR1 SEHNR, CDR2 FQNEAQ (reference sequence). The CDR3 loop spans 12 amino acids. With 6 bases removed from V and 3 bases from J, the gap between germline ends came to 5 bases. In nucleotides, the CDR3 is TGTGCCAGCAGGGGGCCTAATGAAAAACTGTTTTTT. Amino acids: CASRGPNEKLFF.

On this clonotype: One end of the junction varies from germline; a read error may be responsible. CDR3 sequence reads: CASSTRTGGDRNSTLHF. The CDR3 DNA reads TGTGCCAGCAGCACCCGGACAGGGGGGGATAGGAATTCAACCCTCCACTTT. This chain joins TRBV7-2 and TRBJ1-6, with 10 positions matching TRBD1. The CDR3 loop spans 17 amino acids. Germline V gives CDR1 SGHTA, CDR2 FQGNSA.

The chain combines TRBV7-9 with TRBJ1-2; D gene uncertain. Trimming took off 4 bases at V and 5 bases at J, with 11 bases between the two ends. The V gene's germline CDR1 is SEHNR and CDR2 FQNEAQ (reference sequence). CDR3 length equals 13 residues. The CDR3 reads CASSSSPVYGYTF. As DNA, the CDR3 is TGTGCCAGCAGCTCCAGCCCGGTGTATGGCTACACCTTC.

Only one count was recorded for this clonotype. The V gene is TRBV4-1, the J gene TRBJ2-2; TRBD1 is a possible D gene (5 bases). Looked up from germline, CDR1 is MGHRA and CDR2 is YSYEKL. The CDR3 spans 17 residues. V was trimmed by 4 bases and J by 6 bases, leaving 21 bases between them. The CDR3 spells CASSLGPEAQGAGELFF. In DNA, the CDR3 is TGCGCCAGCAGCCTGGGGCCAGAGGCGCAAGGGGCCGGGGAGCTGTTTTTT.

V gene TRBV27 combines with J gene TRBJ2-3; TRBD1 is a possible D gene (5 bases). Per germline, CDR1 MNHEY and CDR2 SMNVEV (reference sequence). The CDR3 consists of 14 residues. V was shortened by 0 bases and J by 2 bases, with 6 bases between the two germline ends. The CDR3 protein is CASSLSGDTDTQYF. For the CDR3, the DNA is TGTGCCAGCAGTTTATCAGGGGACACAGATACGCAGTATTTT.

This clonotype was seen ten or more times. The rearrangement links TRBV12-3 or TRBV12-4 to TRBJ1-2; possible D gene TRBD1, 5 bases. Trimming left V 4 bases short and J 8 bases short, with 11 bases between. This CDR3 spans 12 amino acids. The CDR3 reads CASSSRAGGYTF. As DNA, the CDR3 is TGTGCCAGCAGTTCCAGGGCGGGGGGCTACACCTTC.

V and J are TRBV5-1 and TRBJ2-7; 12 bases map to TRBD1. In germline, CDR1 is SGHRS, CDR2 YFSETQ. Trimming at V came to 3 bases and at J to 5 bases, leaving 18 bases not matched to a gene. The CDR3 loop spans 19 amino acids. CDR3 bases: TGCGCCAGCAGCTGGGGGACAGGGGGCTTTGGATTTGGGGAGGACGAGCAGTACTTC. It is translated as CASSWGTGGFGFGEDEQYF.

This clonotype was found a few times. The chain has TRBV12-3 or TRBV12-4 and TRBJ2-3, with TRBD2 matching 9 bases. After removal of 7 bases from V and 2 bases from J, the junction contained 7 bases not matched to a gene. CDR3 length equals 15 residues. CDR3 nucleotide sequence: TGTGCCAGCATCGACGGACTAGCGAACACAGATACGCAGTATTTT. This translates into CASIDGLANTDTQYF.